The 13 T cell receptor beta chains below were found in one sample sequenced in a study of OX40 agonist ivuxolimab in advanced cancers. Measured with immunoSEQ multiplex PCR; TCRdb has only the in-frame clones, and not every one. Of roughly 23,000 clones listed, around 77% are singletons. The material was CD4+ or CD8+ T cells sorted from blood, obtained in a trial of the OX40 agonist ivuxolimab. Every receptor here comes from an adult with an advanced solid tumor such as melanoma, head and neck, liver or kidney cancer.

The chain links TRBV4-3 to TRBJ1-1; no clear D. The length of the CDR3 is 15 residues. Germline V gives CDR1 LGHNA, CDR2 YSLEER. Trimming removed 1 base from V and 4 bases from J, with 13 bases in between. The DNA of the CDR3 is TGCGCCAGCAGCCAAGGCACTCCCGGGGTCACTGAAGCTTTCTTT. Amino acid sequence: CASSQGTPGVTEAFF.

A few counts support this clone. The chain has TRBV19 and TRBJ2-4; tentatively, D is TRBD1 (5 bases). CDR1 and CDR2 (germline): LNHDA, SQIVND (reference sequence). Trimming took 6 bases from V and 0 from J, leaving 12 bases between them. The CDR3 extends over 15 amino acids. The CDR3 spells CASRTDHLAKNIQYF. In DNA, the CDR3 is TGTGCCAGTAGGACAGACCATCTAGCCAAAAACATTCAGTACTTC.

The CDR3 sequence: CASSPGVPFHEQYF. The CDR3 DNA is TGTGCCAGCAGTCCAGGGGTCCCCTTTCACGAGCAGTACTTC. The chain uses TRBV27 and TRBJ2-7, with D perhaps matching TRBD1 (6 bases). CDR3 length: 14 amino acids. Per germline, CDR1 MNHEY and CDR2 SMNVEV (reference sequence). Trimming pared 5 bases from V and 5 bases from J, leaving 16 bases between.

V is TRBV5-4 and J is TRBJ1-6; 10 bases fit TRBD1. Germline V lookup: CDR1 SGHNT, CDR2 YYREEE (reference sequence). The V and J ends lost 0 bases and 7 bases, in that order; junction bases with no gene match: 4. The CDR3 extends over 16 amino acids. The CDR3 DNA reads TGTGCCAGCAGCTTGGATTTGGGACAGGGGAATTCACCCCTCCACTTT. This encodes CASSLDLGQGNSPLHF.

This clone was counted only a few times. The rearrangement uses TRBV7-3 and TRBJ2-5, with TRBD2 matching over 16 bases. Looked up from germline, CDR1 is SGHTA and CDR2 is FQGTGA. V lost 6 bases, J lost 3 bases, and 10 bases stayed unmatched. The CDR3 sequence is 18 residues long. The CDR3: CASSPKIGTSGGEETQYF. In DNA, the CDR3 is TGTGCCAGCAGTCCTAAGATAGGGACTAGCGGGGGGGAAGAGACCCAGTACTTC.

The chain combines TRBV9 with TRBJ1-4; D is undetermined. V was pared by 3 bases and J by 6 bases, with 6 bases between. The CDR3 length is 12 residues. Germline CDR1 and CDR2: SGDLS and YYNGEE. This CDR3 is CASSGGDEKLFF. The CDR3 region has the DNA TGTGCCAGCAGCGGGGGAGATGAAAAACTGTTTTTT.

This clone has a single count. The CDR3 DNA is TGTGCCTGGAGTAAAGCTAATGAAAAACTGTTTTTT. This sequence encodes CAWSKANEKLFF. J is TRBJ1-4 and V is TRBV30, with D unclear. This CDR3 is 12 amino acids long. In germline, CDR1 is GTSNPN, CDR2 SVGIG (reference sequence). V lost 2 bases and J 3 bases, leaving 4 bases between the germline ends.

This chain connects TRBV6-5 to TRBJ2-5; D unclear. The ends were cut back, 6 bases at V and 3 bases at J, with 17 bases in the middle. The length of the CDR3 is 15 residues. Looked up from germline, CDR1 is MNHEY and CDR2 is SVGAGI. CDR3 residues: CASSRAWTAKETQYF. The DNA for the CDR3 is TGTGCCAGCAGCCGAGCCTGGACGGCGAAAGAGACCCAGTACTTC.

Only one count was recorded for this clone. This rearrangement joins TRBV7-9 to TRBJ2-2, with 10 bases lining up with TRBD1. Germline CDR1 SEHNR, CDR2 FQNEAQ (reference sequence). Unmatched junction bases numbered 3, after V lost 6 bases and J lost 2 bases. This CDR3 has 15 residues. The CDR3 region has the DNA TGTGCCAGCAGGTGGACAGGGGGTAACACCGGGGAGCTGTTTTTT. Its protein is CASRWTGGNTGELFF.

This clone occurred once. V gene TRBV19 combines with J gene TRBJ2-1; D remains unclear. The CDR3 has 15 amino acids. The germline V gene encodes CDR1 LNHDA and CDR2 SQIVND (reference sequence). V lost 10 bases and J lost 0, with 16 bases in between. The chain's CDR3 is CATDGLPSSYNEQFF. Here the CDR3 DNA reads TGTGCCACGGACGGTCTACCGAGCTCCTACAATGAGCAGTTCTTC.

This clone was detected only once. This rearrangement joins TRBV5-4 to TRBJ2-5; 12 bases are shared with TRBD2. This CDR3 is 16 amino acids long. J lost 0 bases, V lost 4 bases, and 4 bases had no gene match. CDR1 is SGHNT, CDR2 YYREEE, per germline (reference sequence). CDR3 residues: CASSALAGGDQETQYF. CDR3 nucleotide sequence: TGTGCCAGCAGCGCACTAGCGGGGGGTGACCAAGAGACCCAGTACTTC.

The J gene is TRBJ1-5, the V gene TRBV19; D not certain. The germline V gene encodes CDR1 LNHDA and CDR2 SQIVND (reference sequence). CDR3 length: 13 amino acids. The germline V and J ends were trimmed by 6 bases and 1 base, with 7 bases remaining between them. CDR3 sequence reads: CASSSVSNQPQHF. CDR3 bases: TGTGCCAGTAGCTCGGTCAGCAATCAGCCCCAGCATTTT. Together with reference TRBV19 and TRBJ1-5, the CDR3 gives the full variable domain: DGGITQSPKYLFRKEGQNVTLSCEQNLNHDAMYWYRQDPGQGLRLIYYSQIVNDFQKGDIAEGYSVSREKKESFPLTVTSAQKNPTAFYLCASSSVSNQPQHFGDGTRLSIL.

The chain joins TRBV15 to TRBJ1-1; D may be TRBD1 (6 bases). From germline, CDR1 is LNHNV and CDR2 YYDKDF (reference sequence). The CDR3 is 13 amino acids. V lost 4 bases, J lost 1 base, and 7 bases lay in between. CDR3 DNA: TGTGCCACCAGCACACAGGGGAACACTGAAGCTTTCTTT. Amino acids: CATSTQGNTEAFF. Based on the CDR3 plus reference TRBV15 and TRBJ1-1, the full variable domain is DAMVIQNPRYQVTQFGKPVTLSCSQTLNHNVMYWYQQKSSQAPKLLFHYYDKDFNNEADTPDNFQSRRPNTSFCFLDIRSPGLGDTAMYLCATSTQGNTEAFFGQGTRLTVV.